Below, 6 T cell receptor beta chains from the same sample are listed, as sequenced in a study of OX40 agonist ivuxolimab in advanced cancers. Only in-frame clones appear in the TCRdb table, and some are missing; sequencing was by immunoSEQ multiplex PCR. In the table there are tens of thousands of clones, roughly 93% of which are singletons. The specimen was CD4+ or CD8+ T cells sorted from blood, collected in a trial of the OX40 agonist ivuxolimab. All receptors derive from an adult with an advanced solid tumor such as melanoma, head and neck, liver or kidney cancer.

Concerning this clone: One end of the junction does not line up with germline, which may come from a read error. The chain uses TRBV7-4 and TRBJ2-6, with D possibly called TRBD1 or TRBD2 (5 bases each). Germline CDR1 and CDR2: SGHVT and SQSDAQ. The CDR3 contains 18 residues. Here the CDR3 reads CASSTGGSLTKSGQRPDF. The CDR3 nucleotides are TGTGCCAGCAGCACTGGGGGTTCGCTCACAAAGTCGGGCCAACGTCCTGACTTC.

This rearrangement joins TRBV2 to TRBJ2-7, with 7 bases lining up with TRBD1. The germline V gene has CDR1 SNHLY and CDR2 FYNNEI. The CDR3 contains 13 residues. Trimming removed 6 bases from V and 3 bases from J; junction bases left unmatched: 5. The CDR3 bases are TGTGCCAGCAGAAAGACAGGGTACTACGAGCAGTACTTC. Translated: CASRKTGYYEQYF.

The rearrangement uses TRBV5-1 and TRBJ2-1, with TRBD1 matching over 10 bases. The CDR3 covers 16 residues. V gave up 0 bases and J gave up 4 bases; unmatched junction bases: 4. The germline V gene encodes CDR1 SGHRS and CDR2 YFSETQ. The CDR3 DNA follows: TGCGCCAGCAGCTTGGGCCGGGACAGGGGATACAATGAGCAGTTCTTC. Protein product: CASSLGRDRGYNEQFF.

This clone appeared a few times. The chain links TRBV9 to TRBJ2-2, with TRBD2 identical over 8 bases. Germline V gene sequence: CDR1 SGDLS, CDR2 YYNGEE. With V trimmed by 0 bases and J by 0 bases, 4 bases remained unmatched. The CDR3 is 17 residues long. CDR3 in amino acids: CASSVGASGPNTGELFF. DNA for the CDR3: TGTGCCAGCAGCGTAGGCGCTAGCGGGCCGAACACCGGGGAGCTGTTTTTT.

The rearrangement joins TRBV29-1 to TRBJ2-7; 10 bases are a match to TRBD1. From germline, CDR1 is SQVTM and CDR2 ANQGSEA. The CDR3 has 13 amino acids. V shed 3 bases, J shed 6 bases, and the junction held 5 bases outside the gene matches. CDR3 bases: TGCAGCGTTGAGAAGGGACAGGGGATCGAGCAGTACTTC. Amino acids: CSVEKGQGIEQYF.

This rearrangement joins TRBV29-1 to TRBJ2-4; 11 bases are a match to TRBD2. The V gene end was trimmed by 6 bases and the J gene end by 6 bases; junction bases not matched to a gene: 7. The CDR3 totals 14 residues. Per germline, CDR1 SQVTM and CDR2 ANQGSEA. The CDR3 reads CSVVHLAGGNIQYF. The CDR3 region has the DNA TGCAGCGTAGTTCATCTAGCGGGAGGAAACATTCAGTACTTC.